The clone carrying this T cell receptor beta chain has only a few counts. Its antigen is not known. The data were taken from a study of beta chain features in type 1 diabetes. Regarding the study as a whole: Patients' naive, central memory and regulatory TCRB repertoires appeared more alike than those of healthy donors. A moderate, significant TCRB CDR3 shortening appeared in type 1 diabetes across four CD4+ subsets.

As every portion of the isolated RNA was reverse transcribed, the sequencing read expressed TCRB transcripts. Clones were sequenced by immunoSEQ multiplex PCR, and TCRdb holds only the in-frame ones, with some missing. The top ten clones hold over 0.6% of a sample with 130,000 or so clones, about 10% of them seen once. One heparinised blood draw, averaging about 116 mL, came from each donor. Populations isolated by sorting all had purity greater than 95%. The CDR3 extends over 15 amino acids. With 0 bases removed from V and 8 bases from J, the gap between germline ends came to 17 bases. Looked up from germline, CDR1 is SGHRS and CDR2 is YFSETQ.

The rearrangement joins TRBV5-1 to TRBJ1-2; TRBD1 might be the D (5 bases). The sample comprised central memory CD4+ T cells from blood. The sequence was collected from a man younger than 45 with type 1 diabetes. CDR3 sequence reads: CASSLDGTEGYGYTF. In DNA, the CDR3 is TGCGCCAGCAGCTTGGACGGGACGGAGGGGTACGGCTACACCTTC.